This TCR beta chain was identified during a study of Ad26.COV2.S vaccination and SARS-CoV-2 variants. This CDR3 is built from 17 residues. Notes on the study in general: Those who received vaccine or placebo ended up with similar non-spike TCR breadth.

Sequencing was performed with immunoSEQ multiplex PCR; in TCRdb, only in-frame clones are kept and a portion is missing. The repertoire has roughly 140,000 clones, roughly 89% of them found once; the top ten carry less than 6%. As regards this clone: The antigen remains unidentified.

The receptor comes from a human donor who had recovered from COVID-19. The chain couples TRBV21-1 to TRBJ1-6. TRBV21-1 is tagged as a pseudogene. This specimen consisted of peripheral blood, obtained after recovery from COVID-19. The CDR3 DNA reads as TGTGCCAGCAGCAAAATCGGGGCTGCCTTTGCTCATTCACCCCTCCACTTT. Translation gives CASSKIGAAFAHSPLHF.